The entry below gives a single TCR beta chain sequence along with its context. The antigen remains unidentified. The germline V gene has CDR1 KGHSH and CDR2 LQKENI. J gave up 4 bases and V 0 bases, and 0 bases lay outside the gene matches. The CDR3 spans 16 residues. Only in-frame clones appear in the TCRdb table, and some are missing; sequencing was by immunoSEQ multiplex PCR. The data show 120,000 to 150,000 clones, with more than 85% seen just once and roughly a tenth held by the top ten. The data were taken from a study of cytotoxic CD8 clonotypes in ibrutinib-treated CLL. Study findings and constraints: Clonality increased with ibrutinib response but returned toward baseline at progression. In sustained-remission versus progressing patients, sampling times differed.

The gene calls are TRBV18 and TRBJ2-3; 14 positions agree with TRBD2. The receptor comes from a human donor with chronic lymphocytic leukemia. The sequencing used PBMCs, collected after 12 months of ibrutinib treatment. Written as DNA, the CDR3 is TGTGCCAGCTCACCACCGGGACTAGCGGGAGCAGATACGCAGTATTTT. Protein product: CASSPPGLAGADTQYF. Filled out from reference TRBV18 and TRBJ2-3, the complete variable domain reads NAGVMQNPRHLVRRRGQEARLRCSPMKGHSHVYWYRQLPEEGLKFMVYLQKENIIDESGMPKERFSAEFPKEGPSILRIQQVVRGDSAAYFCASSPPGLAGADTQYFGPGTRLTVL.